The clone carrying this T cell receptor (beta chain) showed up just a few times. What it binds is not known. CD4+ cells of the naive, central memory, regulatory and stem cell-like memory types were sorted via CD45RO/CCR7/CD25/CD127/CD95/CD27. The data derive from a study of beta chain features in type 1 diabetes. Study-wide findings and caveats: Researchers reported that naive, central memory and Treg TCRB repertoires appeared more similar in patients than in healthy donors. Any HLA type influence on TCRB rearrangement was left unresolved here. When VDJ junctions were examined, type 1 diabetes patients showed fewer insertions and more deletions.

Expressed TCRB transcripts were sequenced because the entire RNA isolate underwent reverse transcription. The assay was immunoSEQ multiplex PCR, and TCRdb's table has in-frame clones only and misses some. The sample yields hundreds of thousands of clones, about 16% seen once. This receptor was identified in a man between 18 and 29 years old in good health. Sequencing input: naive CD4+ T cells from blood.

The CDR3: CASRDPGGQGQPQHF. CDR3 nucleotides: TGTGCCAGCAGAGACCCCGGGGGGCAGGGTCAGCCCCAGCATTTT. This chain joins TRBV28 and TRBJ1-5, with D possibly matching TRBD1 (6 bases). The germline V gene has CDR1 MDHEN and CDR2 SYDVKM. The V end lost 6 bases, the J end lost 6 bases, and 18 bases lay between the germline ends. The CDR3 length is 15 residues.